Presented here are 27 T cell receptor beta chains from one specimen sequenced in a study of cytomegalovirus exposure and HLA in healthy donors. 13 Jbeta primers and 60 Vbeta primers were used for the PCR. The assay was immunoSEQ multiplex PCR, and TCRdb's table has in-frame clones only and misses some. This table has about 100,000 clones, 78% appearing once. The sample was PBMCs. The receptors come from a woman aged 35 to 49 in good health and CMV-seronegative.

The chain recombines TRBV21-1 with TRBJ2-1; the D call of TRBD1 is as the table states it, not checked on the DNA. TRBV21-1 is an annotated pseudogene. This CDR3 contains 21 residues. The CDR3 sequence: CASSSQGTGGGCCQTHNEQFF. DNA for the CDR3: TGTGCCAGCAGCTCGCAAGGGACAGGGGGTGGGTGTTGCCAGACCCACAATGAGCAGTTCTTC.

Note on this clone: The junction shows a germline mismatch at one end, possibly a read error. This chain connects TRBV4-2 to TRBJ1-2, with D uncertain. CDR3 size: 11 residues. From germline, CDR1 is LGHNA and CDR2 YNFKEQ. The CDR3 reads CAGSQLYGYTF. The CDR3 DNA sequence: TGTGCCGGCAGCCAATTATATGGCTACACCTTC.

The chain combines TRBV27 with TRBJ2-7, with 7 bases that match TRBD1. Germline V gene lookup returns CDR1 MNHEY and CDR2 SMNVEV (reference sequence). V lost 4 bases to trimming and J lost 2 bases; unmatched junction nucleotides: 5. The CDR3 has 14 amino acids. CDR3 nucleotide sequence: TGTGCCAGCAGTTCCGGGACAGCCCCCTACGAGCAGTACTTC. This sequence encodes CASSSGTAPYEQYF.

This chain uses TRBV19 with TRBJ1-1, with TRBD1 as a possible D gene (6 bases). V was cut by 6 bases and J by 1 base, with 15 bases left in between. The CDR3 is made up of 15 amino acids. Germline CDR1 and CDR2: LNHDA and SQIVND (reference sequence). CDR3 loop: CASRSFGTQNTEAFF. DNA of the CDR3: TGTGCCAGTAGAAGTTTCGGGACACAGAACACTGAAGCTTTCTTT.

This chain uses TRBV9 with TRBJ1-2, with TRBD1 matching over 7 bases. The CDR3 totals 14 residues. The trim removed 3 bases at V and 4 bases at J, leaving 6 bases unmatched. Germline CDR1 reads SGDLS; CDR2 reads YYNGEE. The CDR3 coding sequence is TGTGCCAGCAGCGCGACAGGGACCTTCTATGGCTACACCTTC. The encoded protein is CASSATGTFYGYTF.

This chain joins TRBV4-2 and TRBJ2-7; TRBD2 might be the D (6 bases). This CDR3 is 13 amino acids long. V was cut by 4 bases and J by 6 bases, with 13 bases left in between. Germline V gene sequence: CDR1 LGHNA, CDR2 YNFKEQ. The CDR3 DNA is TGTGCCAGCAGCCCCGGGGGAGAGGTCGAGCAGTACTTC. Translated: CASSPGGEVEQYF.

This clone was counted only a few times. J is TRBJ1-1 and V is TRBV4-3; 7 nucleotides align to TRBD1. CDR1 and CDR2 (germline): LGHNA, YSLEER. CDR3 length: 15 residues. V dropped 3 bases and J dropped 7; count of bases not matched to a gene: 11. The CDR3 protein is CASSQGRQGRVEAFF. CDR3 in DNA: TGCGCCAGCAGCCAGGGGAGACAGGGAAGGGTTGAAGCTTTCTTT.

The gene calls are TRBV18 and TRBJ2-1; D is unresolved. The CDR3 length is 16 residues. V gave up 0 bases and J gave up 4 bases, with 13 bases separating them. Germline V gene data show CDR1 as KGHSH and CDR2 as LQKENI. The CDR3 region is CASSPPINSPYNEQFF. The DNA of the CDR3 is TGTGCCAGCTCACCACCAATTAACTCGCCTTACAATGAGCAGTTCTTC. The whole variable domain, remainder taken from reference TRBV18 and TRBJ2-1, is NAGVMQNPRHLVRRRGQEARLRCSPMKGHSHVYWYRQLPEEGLKFMVYLQKENIIDESGMPKERFSAEFPKEGPSILRIQQVVRGDSAAYFCASSPPINSPYNEQFFGPGTRLTVL.

V gene TRBV6-1 combines with J gene TRBJ2-5; 7 positions match TRBD2. V was clipped by 7 bases and J by 4 bases; unmatched bases: 6. The length of the CDR3 is 13 residues. Germline values: CDR1 MNHNS, CDR2 SASEGT. In nucleotides, the CDR3 is TGTGCCAGCATGCGGAGGGAGGGAGAGACCCAGTACTTC. Translation gives CASMRREGETQYF.

V is TRBV7-9 and J is TRBJ2-7, with D maybe TRBD1 (5 bases). Per germline, CDR1 SEHNR and CDR2 FQNEAQ (reference sequence). V was trimmed by 3 bases and J by 0 bases, leaving 9 bases between them. The CDR3 consists of 14 residues. CDR3 DNA: TGTGCCAGCAGCTTTACAGGAAACTCCTACGAGCAGTACTTC. Translating it yields CASSFTGNSYEQYF.

The rearrangement links TRBV28 to TRBJ2-1, with TRBD2 as a possible D gene (6 bases). This CDR3 has 15 amino acids. Germline CDR1 is MDHEN and CDR2 is SYDVKM. Deletions cut 4 bases from V and 4 bases from J, with 14 bases between. This chain's CDR3 is CASSWERGRYNEQFF. The CDR3 DNA follows: TGTGCCAGCAGTTGGGAACGGGGGAGGTACAATGAGCAGTTCTTC.

The chain combines TRBV29-1 with TRBJ2-7; D possibly corresponds to TRBD1 (6 bases). The V end lost 4 bases, the J end lost 4 bases, and 11 bases lay between the germline ends. Germline V lookup: CDR1 SQVTM, CDR2 ANQGSEA. This CDR3 comprises 12 residues. CDR3 loop: CSVGGTGYEQYF. CDR3 coding DNA: TGCAGCGTTGGGGGAACAGGGTACGAGCAGTACTTC.

CDR3 coding DNA: TGTGCCAGCAGCTTAGGTAGGGCGGGGCGGCCCCAGCATTTT. This encodes CASSLGRAGRPQHF. This chain links TRBV7-9 with TRBJ1-5, with TRBD1 as a possible D gene (5 bases). The V end lost 1 base, the J end lost 9 bases, and 13 bases lay between the germline ends. Germline V gene data show CDR1 as SEHNR and CDR2 as FQNEAQ (reference sequence). This CDR3 region has 14 residues. The entire variable domain, with the rest obtained from reference TRBV7-9 and TRBJ1-5, is as follows: DTGVSQNPRHKITKRGQNVTFRCDPISEHNRLYWYRQTLGQGPEFLTYFQNEAQLEKSRLLSDRFSAERPKGSFSTLEIQRTEQGDSAMYLCASSLGRAGRPQHFGDGTRLSIL.

For this clone: Germline and junction disagree at one end, which may indicate a read error. J is TRBJ2-5 and V is TRBV7-7; weak D call: TRBD2 (6 bases). The CDR3 runs to 15 residues. Germline CDR1 is SSHAT and CDR2 is FNYEAQ (reference sequence). CDR3 in DNA: TGTGCTAGCAGCTTAGCGGACAACCCCAAAGAGACCCAGTACTTC. The encoded protein is CASSLADNPKETQYF.

Note on this clone: Other nucleotide sequences in the sample specify the same CDR3. The chain recombines TRBV5-6 with TRBJ1-5; 8 nucleotides line up with TRBD1. V gave up 3 bases and J gave up 7 bases; unmatched junction bases: 6. This CDR3 comprises 14 residues. In germline, CDR1 is SGHDT, CDR2 YYEEEE. This chain's CDR3 is CASSYGQGGQPQHF. As DNA, the CDR3 is TGTGCCAGCAGCTACGGACAGGGAGGACAGCCCCAGCATTTT.

The rearrangement uses TRBV2 and TRBJ2-7; possibly TRBD2 for D (7 bases). V was cut by 6 bases and J by 0 bases, with 30 bases left in between. The CDR3 length is 20 residues. Per germline, CDR1 SNHLY and CDR2 FYNNEI. CDR3 bases: TGTGCCAGCAGGAAGAGAGGGGGGGGCTTCCCAACCCAACACTCCTACGAGCAGTACTTC. It yields the protein CASRKRGGGFPTQHSYEQYF.

The rearrangement links TRBV18 to TRBJ1-1; D gene unclear. The CDR3 contains 15 residues. The germline V and J ends were trimmed by 3 bases and 6 bases, with 17 bases remaining between them. Germline loops: CDR1 KGHSH, CDR2 LQKENI. The CDR3 DNA reads as TGTGCCAGCTCACCCCCAATGGGAGGCCTTTCTGAAGCTTTCTTT. Amino acid sequence: CASSPPMGGLSEAFF.

V is TRBV7-2 and J is TRBJ2-7; perhaps TRBD2 as D (6 bases). This CDR3 has 14 amino acids. V dropped 5 bases and J dropped 4 bases, with 15 bases sitting between them. Germline assignment: CDR1 SGHTA and CDR2 FQGNSA. In DNA form, the CDR3 reads TGTGCCAGCAGCACCTCGTGGCGGGAATACGAGCAGTACTTC. Translation gives CASSTSWREYEQYF. The complete variable domain, with remaining parts taken from reference TRBV7-2 and TRBJ2-7, reads GAGVSQSPSNKVTEKGKDVELRCDPISGHTALYWYRQSLGQGLEFLIYFQGNSAPDKSGLPSDRFSAERTGGSVSTLTIQRTQQEDSAVYLCASSTSWREYEQYFGPGTRLTVT.

This chain links TRBV19 with TRBJ2-3, with TRBD2 matching over 9 bases. From germline, CDR1 is LNHDA and CDR2 SQIVND (reference sequence). V lost 3 bases to trimming and J lost 9 bases; unmatched junction nucleotides: 13. CDR3 size: 16 residues. The CDR3 spells CASSITSGRWGETQYF. CDR3 sequence (DNA): TGTGCCAGTAGTATTACCAGCGGGAGGTGGGGGGAAACGCAGTATTTT.

The chain carries TRBV18 and TRBJ1-4, with D unclear. CDR1 is KGHSH and CDR2 is LQKENI in the germline V gene. This CDR3 has 19 amino acids. The V end was cut by 2 bases, the J end by 0 bases, with 19 bases between. The CDR3 spells CASSPVVRAQDATNEKLFF. CDR3 bases: TGTGCCAGCTCACCAGTGGTCCGAGCTCAGGATGCAACTAATGAAAAACTGTTTTTT.

The V and J genes are TRBV28 and TRBJ1-2; D remains unclear. The germline V gene encodes CDR1 MDHEN and CDR2 SYDVKM. The CDR3 is made up of 14 amino acids. Trimming stripped 4 bases from V and 0 bases from J, with 9 bases between. The CDR3 nucleotides are TGTGCCAGCAGTTCCGGTCTGGCTAACTATGGCTACACCTTC. Its protein product is CASSSGLANYGYTF.

The rearrangement links TRBV7-2 to TRBJ2-3, with 12 positions matching TRBD2. The CDR3 length is 16 residues. Germline V lookup: CDR1 SGHTA, CDR2 FQGNSA. With V trimmed by 2 bases and J by 4 bases, 4 bases remained unmatched. In DNA form, the CDR3 reads TGTGCCAGCAGCTTACCGCTAGCGGGAGGGCCAGATACGCAGTATTTT. This gives the protein CASSLPLAGGPDTQYF.

The chain couples TRBV7-2 to TRBJ2-3, with D maybe TRBD2 (6 bases). The CDR3 consists of 15 residues. Germline loops: CDR1 SGHTA, CDR2 FQGNSA. V dropped 1 base and J dropped 5 bases, with 13 bases sitting between them. The CDR3 region is CASSLVPGVGDTQYF. The CDR3 DNA reads as TGTGCCAGCAGCTTAGTCCCGGGAGTGGGAGATACGCAGTATTTT.

The V and J genes are TRBV27 and TRBJ2-3; perhaps TRBD1 as D (5 bases). CDR1 is MNHEY and CDR2 is SMNVEV in the germline V gene (reference sequence). V was trimmed by 2 bases and J by 4 bases, leaving 16 bases between them. This CDR3 is 16 amino acids long. In DNA form, the CDR3 reads TGTGCCAGCAGTTTAGGCGGACACATCTTCCCAGATACGCAGTATTTT. Translated: CASSLGGHIFPDTQYF.

The chain employs TRBV9 and TRBJ2-4; TRBD2 agrees at 13 bases. The CDR3 spans 16 residues. V lost 4 bases, J lost 4 bases, and 5 bases stayed unmatched. Germline assignment: CDR1 SGDLS and CDR2 YYNGEE. As DNA, the CDR3 is TGTGCCAGCAGCCCGGGACTAGCGGGATTAAAAAACATTCAGTACTTC. This encodes CASSPGLAGLKNIQYF. Filled out from reference TRBV9 and TRBJ2-4, the complete variable domain reads DSGVTQTPKHLITATGQRVTLRCSPRSGDLSVYWYQQSLDQGLQFLIQYYNGEERAKGNILERFSAQQFPDLHSELNLSSLELGDSALYFCASSPGLAGLKNIQYFGAGTRLSVL.

The chain combines TRBV29-1 with TRBJ2-7; D is unresolved. With 6 bases removed from V and 2 bases from J, the gap between germline ends came to 17 bases. Per the germline V gene, CDR1 is SQVTM and CDR2 is ANQGSEA. This CDR3 region has 14 residues. CDR3 sequence reads: CSVAIGALAYEQYF. The CDR3 nucleotides read TGCAGCGTCGCCATTGGCGCCCTAGCCTACGAGCAGTACTTC.

A word on this clone: The junction departs from germline at one end; a sequencing error may be responsible. Other DNA variants within this sample encode the same CDR3. The chain is built from TRBV7-9 and TRBJ1-3; D might be TRBD1 (6 bases). The CDR3 sequence is 17 residues long. Per the germline V gene, CDR1 is SEHNR and CDR2 is FQNEAQ (reference sequence). The CDR3 DNA follows: TGCGCCAAAATACCCCGGGACAAATGTAGCACTGGAAACACCATATATTTT. Its protein is CAKIPRDKCSTGNTIYF.